The sequence of this T cell receptor beta chain was determined in a study of technical replicates of blood from several donors. Sequencing used immunoSEQ multiplex PCR; TCRdb keeps in-frame clones, though not all of them. Of about 82,000 clones listed, under 96% were seen once; the top ten hold approximately 0.39%. CDR3 length: 15 amino acids. The J segment lost 3 bases and the V segment lost 5 bases, leaving 5 bases of the junction unmatched. Germline lookup yields CDR1 SGHTA and CDR2 FQGTGA. Specimen: T cells isolated from PBMCs. The chain combines TRBV7-3 with TRBJ1-4, with TRBD1 matching 8 bases. This clonotype was obtained from a human donor in good health. DNA for the CDR3: TGTGCCAGCAGCCCAGGACAGGGCGCTAATGAAAAACTGTTTTTT. As protein: CASSPGQGANEKLFF.